This T cell receptor (beta chain) was identified during a study of blood T cell repertoires in COVID-19 (dated by TCRdb to 2018 to 2021). At the level of the whole study: Samples from collaborators originated in the United States, Italy and Spain and spanned both the acute and convalescent phases of COVID-19. The material from the prospective study consisted of cDNA or gDNA derived from T cells, B-cell-depleted T cells, or PBMCs. Deeply sampled blood TCRbeta repertoires from subjects exposed to, actively infected with, or recovered from COVID-19 were included in the dataset. The repertoires were released in a freely available public database meant as a resource for research on the immune response to SARS-CoV-2. The samples were drawn from the first 160 participants of the ongoing ImmuneRACE study and from some 1,300 subjects provided by 6 global collaborators. A de-identified subject ID, COVID-19 status, age in years and sex were almost always included in the sample metadata. Where available, HLA class I and class II types were taken from metadata supplied by the sample provider and were not determined by assay-based typing. General findings and caveats noted by the study authors: The quantity of clinical and demographic metadata differed by source and by participant and was supplied without curation.

TCRbeta CDR3 regions were amplified from genomic DNA by means of the immunoSEQ Assay, a bias-controlled multiplex PCR. Under the source paper's analysis protocol: The number of nucleated cells in each sample was estimated from the amplification of reference gene primers within the assay. To quantify the absolute abundance of each unique TCRbeta CDR3 rearrangement, sequence reads were collapsed and filtered. For each sample, productive Simpson clonality was calculated by taking the square root of Simpson's diversity index across productive rearrangements. TCRdb provides this immuneACCESS table in a form limited to in-frame rearrangements. Some clones are lacking; in checked studies, under half of them reflect an unresolved V gene, and why the rest are absent is not known. Clone size and the V and J calls come from that table; the DNA yielded D and trimming. This sample comprises fewer than 50,000 clones, approximately 82% of them detected only once. The ten largest clones represent around 41% of the sample.

The collaborating institutions used their own protocols to collect whole blood in K2EDTA tubes. For TCRbeta analysis, collaborators shipped samples as frozen whole blood, isolated PBMCs, or DNA extracted from either of those sample types. Of note for this clone: The specificity of this receptor is unknown. The record has no base qualities; no much larger clone is one base away.

Based on the germline V gene, the CDR1 and CDR2 sequences are SGDLS and YYNGEE. The CDR3 covers 14 residues, taking in both the cysteine and the phenylalanine. Only the CDR3 DNA is retained, 42 bases long and in frame from the first base. V trim: 4 bases; J trim: 4 bases; unmatched bases: 6. Recombination joined TRBV9 with TRBJ1-2, with TRBD1 matching 8 junction bases. This clonotype was sampled from a woman aged 80 or older with active or convalescent COVID-19. The sequencing input was peripheral blood. At the DNA level, the sequence is TGTGCCAGCAGCCCCGCGGGACAGGTCTATGGCTACACCTTC. Protein translation: CASSPAGQVYGYTF.